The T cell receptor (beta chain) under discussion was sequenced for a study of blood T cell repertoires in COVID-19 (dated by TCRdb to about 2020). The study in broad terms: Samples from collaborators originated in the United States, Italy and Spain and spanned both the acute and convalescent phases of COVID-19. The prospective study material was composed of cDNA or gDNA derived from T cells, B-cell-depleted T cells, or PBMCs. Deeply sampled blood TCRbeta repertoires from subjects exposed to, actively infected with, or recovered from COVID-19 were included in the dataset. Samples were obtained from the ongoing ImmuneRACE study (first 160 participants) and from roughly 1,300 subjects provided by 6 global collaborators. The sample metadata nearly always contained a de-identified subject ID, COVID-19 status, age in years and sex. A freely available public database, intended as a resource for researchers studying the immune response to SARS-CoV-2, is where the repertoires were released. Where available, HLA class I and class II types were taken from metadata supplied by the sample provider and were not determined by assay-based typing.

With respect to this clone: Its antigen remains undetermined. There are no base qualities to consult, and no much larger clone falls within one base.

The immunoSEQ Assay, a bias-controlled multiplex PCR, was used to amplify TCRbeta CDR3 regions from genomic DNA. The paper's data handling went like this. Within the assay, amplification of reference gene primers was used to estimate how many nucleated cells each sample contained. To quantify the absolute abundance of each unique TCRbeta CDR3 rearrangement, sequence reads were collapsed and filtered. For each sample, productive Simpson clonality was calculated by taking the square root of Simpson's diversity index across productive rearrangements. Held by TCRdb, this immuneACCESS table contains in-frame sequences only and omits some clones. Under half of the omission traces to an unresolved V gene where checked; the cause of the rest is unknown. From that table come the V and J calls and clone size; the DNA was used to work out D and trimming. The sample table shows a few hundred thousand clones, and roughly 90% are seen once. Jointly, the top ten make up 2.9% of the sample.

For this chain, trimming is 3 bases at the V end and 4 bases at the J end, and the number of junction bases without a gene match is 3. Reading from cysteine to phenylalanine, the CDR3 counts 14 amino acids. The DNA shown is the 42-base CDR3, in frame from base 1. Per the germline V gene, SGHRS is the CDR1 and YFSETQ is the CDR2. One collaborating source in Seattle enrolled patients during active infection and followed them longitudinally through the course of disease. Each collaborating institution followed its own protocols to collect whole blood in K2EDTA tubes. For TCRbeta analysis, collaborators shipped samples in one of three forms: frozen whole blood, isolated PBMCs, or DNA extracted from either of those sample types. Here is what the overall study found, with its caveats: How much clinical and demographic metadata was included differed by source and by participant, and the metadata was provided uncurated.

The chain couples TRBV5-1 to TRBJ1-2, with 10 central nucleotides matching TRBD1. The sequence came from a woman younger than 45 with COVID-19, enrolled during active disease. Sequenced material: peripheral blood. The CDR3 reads CASSSTGGAYGYTF. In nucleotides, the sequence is TGCGCCAGCAGCTCGACAGGGGGCGCCTATGGCTACACCTTC.